The 16 T cell receptor beta chains in this list originate from one sample, sequenced in a study of blood T cells in healthy people across ages (dated by TCRdb to between 2015 and 2016). Libraries were built with 5' RACE. TCRdb lists the instrument as Illumina HiSeq 2500. A second roughly 7 to 11 cycle PCR used a sample-barcoded 5' primer and a J-beta primer mix. The public reads were run again by TCRdb, first through fastp at Q25 and then through MiXCR, and only productive beta chains were kept. Rows matching on CDR3 protein sequence are summarized as one entry with the most common DNA and genes. The sample table lists about 1,500,000 distinct CDR3 sequences, around 39% of them with a count of one. The ten largest clones represent roughly 7.9% of the sample. Sequences were obtained from blood. All receptors come from a woman younger than 30 in good health.

This chain connects TRBV20-1 to TRBJ2-4; possibly TRBD1 for D (5 bases). V lost 3 bases and J 7 bases, leaving 13 bases between the germline ends. The CDR3 is made up of 13 amino acids. Germline-derived CDR1 and CDR2 are DFQATT and SNEGSKA (reference sequence). CDR3 DNA: TGCAGTGCTAGTAGGGGCCCCGATAACATTCAGTACTTC. Amino acids: CSASRGPDNIQYF.

This clonotype was recorded only once. The rearrangement uses TRBV24-1 and TRBJ2-2, with 9 positions matching TRBD1. The CDR3 consists of 14 residues. The ends lost 8 bases at V and 4 bases at J; junction bases unmatched: 4. Germline CDR1 KGHDR, CDR2 SFDVKD. The CDR3 reads CATTDRGGTGELFF. The CDR3 DNA is TGTGCCACCACGGACAGGGGAGGCACCGGGGAGCTGTTTTTT.

The rearrangement uses TRBV2 and TRBJ1-2; 9 nucleotides agree with TRBD1. This CDR3 region has 14 residues. CDR1 is SNHLY, CDR2 FYNNEI, per germline. The V and J ends lost 4 bases and 5 bases, in that order; junction bases with no gene match: 5. The CDR3 is CASSGATGGYGYTF. The CDR3, as DNA: TGTGCCAGCAGTGGCGCGACAGGGGGTTATGGCTACACCTTC.

The chain combines TRBV5-1 with TRBJ1-5; D not certain. Germline V gene lookup returns CDR1 SGHRS and CDR2 YFSETQ. This CDR3 spans 13 amino acids. Trimming stripped 2 bases from V and 6 bases from J, with 9 bases between. The CDR3 loop reads CASSFIRGQPQHF. The CDR3, as DNA: TGCGCCAGCAGCTTCATCCGAGGTCAGCCCCAGCATTTT.

This clonotype was counted only a few times. The J gene is TRBJ2-3, the V gene TRBV6-2 or TRBV6-3; 8 bases agree with TRBD2. CDR3 length: 18 residues. Germline CDR1 reads MNHEY; CDR2 reads SVGEGT. Trimming took 0 bases from V and 0 from J; bases not matched to a gene: 8. The CDR3: CASSYSPYGGGSTDTQYF. In DNA form, the CDR3 reads TGTGCCAGCAGTTACTCCCCCTACGGCGGGGGGAGCACAGATACGCAGTATTTT.

The rearrangement joins TRBV18 to TRBJ2-7; 11 nucleotides agree with TRBD2. This CDR3 has 15 residues. Trimming at V came to 2 bases and at J to 3 bases, leaving 3 bases not matched to a gene. CDR1 KGHSH and CDR2 LQKENI come from the germline V gene. CDR3 DNA: TGTGCCAGCTCACCAAATAGCGGGAGGGGCTACGAGCAGTACTTC. Translated, it gives CASSPNSGRGYEQYF.

This clonotype was recorded a few times. The chain employs TRBV20-1 and TRBJ1-2; D not certain. Germline CDR1 is DFQATT and CDR2 is SNEGSKA (reference sequence). V lost 0 bases to trimming and J lost 5 bases, with 13 bases between them. The CDR3 runs 14 residues. The CDR3 region is CSARDMALEYGYTF. In nucleotides, the CDR3 is TGCAGTGCTAGAGATATGGCCCTGGAGTATGGCTACACCTTC.

The gene calls are TRBV9 and TRBJ2-1; no definite D call. V lost 2 bases and J 4 bases, leaving 10 bases between the germline ends. Germline V lookup: CDR1 SGDLS, CDR2 YYNGEE. This CDR3 spans 14 amino acids. CDR3 amino acids: CASSVISQYNEQFF. The CDR3 DNA follows: TGTGCCAGCAGCGTTATAAGTCAGTACAATGAGCAGTTCTTC.

The J gene is TRBJ1-2, the V gene TRBV27; D perhaps matches TRBD1 (6 bases). The CDR3 extends over 14 amino acids. Germline CDR1 reads MNHEY; CDR2 reads SMNVEV (reference sequence). Trimming left V 10 bases short and J 0 bases short, with 15 bases between. The CDR3 loop is CATMGGRANYGYTF. CDR3 nucleotide sequence: TGTGCCACCATGGGGGGCCGAGCTAACTATGGCTACACCTTC.

This clonotype has more than one count but fewer than ten. The chain combines TRBV20-1 with TRBJ1-1; TRBD1 matches 11 bases. V shed 5 bases, J shed 6 bases, and the junction held 5 bases outside the gene matches. This CDR3 contains 13 residues. Germline loops: CDR1 DFQATT, CDR2 SNEGSKA (reference sequence). The CDR3 spells CSAAGTGGAEAFF. DNA for the CDR3: TGCAGTGCTGCTGGGACAGGGGGGGCTGAAGCTTTCTTT.

CDR3 in amino acids: CAISESTTGGFGNYGYTF. The CDR3 nucleotides read TGTGCCATCAGTGAGTCGACTACAGGGGGGTTCGGCAACTATGGCTACACCTTC. The chain employs TRBV10-3 and TRBJ1-2, with 8 bases aligning to TRBD1. J was trimmed by 2 bases and V by 0 bases; bases with no gene match: 11. Germline V gives CDR1 ENHRY, CDR2 SYGVKD. The length of the CDR3 is 18 residues.

This clonotype was seen a handful of times. This chain links TRBV27 with TRBJ2-1, with 8 bases lining up with TRBD1. CDR1 and CDR2 from the germline V gene are MNHEY and SMNVEV (reference sequence). CDR3 length: 14 amino acids. J was trimmed by 8 bases and V by 2 bases; bases with no gene match: 5. This CDR3 reads CASSLSVRGHEQFF. The CDR3 DNA reads TGTGCCAGCAGTTTAAGTGTCAGGGGGCATGAGCAGTTCTTC.

V usage is TRBV28 and J usage is TRBJ1-1, with D perhaps TRBD1 (5 bases). V lost 5 bases and J lost 4, with 14 bases in between. In germline, CDR1 is MDHEN, CDR2 SYDVKM. The CDR3 loop spans 14 amino acids. DNA for the CDR3: TGTGCCAGCAGTCCCCGGGGGTCTAGCACTGAAGCTTTCTTT. This sequence encodes CASSPRGSSTEAFF.

This clonotype was counted between two and nine times. V usage is TRBV10-3 and J usage is TRBJ2-1, with a possible D match to TRBD2 (6 bases). Germline CDR1 ENHRY, CDR2 SYGVKD. With 4 bases removed from V and 15 bases from J, the gap between germline ends came to 13 bases. The length of the CDR3 is 11 residues. The CDR3 protein is CAISAGGRGFF. DNA for the CDR3: TGTGCCATCAGTGCCGGAGGGCGGGGGTTCTTC.

The chain links TRBV10-3 to TRBJ1-1, with D possibly being TRBD1 (5 bases). The CDR3 is made up of 17 amino acids. In germline, CDR1 is ENHRY, CDR2 SYGVKD. V was clipped by 5 bases and J by 5 bases, with 24 bases between them. CDR3 in DNA: TGTGCCATCAGTTTAGACGACGGGACCGCTGGTCCAACTGAAGCTTTCTTT. Its translation is CAISLDDGTAGPTEAFF.

This sequence joins TRBV9 and TRBJ2-1; 7 bases agree with TRBD1. CDR1 SGDLS and CDR2 YYNGEE come from the germline V gene. The CDR3 consists of 16 residues. With 3 bases clipped from V and 1 base from J, the junction kept 7 bases outside the gene matches. The CDR3 here is CASSDDRASSYNEQFF. CDR3 sequence (DNA): TGTGCCAGCAGCGATGACAGGGCATCGTCCTACAATGAGCAGTTCTTC.